This T cell receptor (beta chain) was sequenced in a study of CD8 T cells in Susac syndrome. Study background: Susac syndrome patients were untreated, on corticosteroids with some adding intravenous immunoglobulin, or on intravenous immunoglobulin only.

Study results and caveats: The study conceded that relatively few individuals underwent its TCR sequencing and HLA analysis.

It was with random hexamers that roughly 0.45 to 1 ug RNA was reverse transcribed. Amplification of TCR beta CDR3 across 54 Vbeta and 13 Jbeta was performed with immunoSEQ multiplex PCR. MiXCR was run by TCRdb on the immunoSEQ multiplex PCR reads, yielding one entry per CDR3 protein. Here the sample spans roughly 190,000 distinct CDR3 sequences, approximately 95% being singletons. Remarks on this clonotype: Its antigen remains unknown.

V was clipped by 3 bases and J by 4 bases, with 7 bases between them. Per the germline V gene, CDR1 is MNHEY and CDR2 is SVGAGI. The CDR3 runs 13 residues. TEMRA cells were enriched by FACS, and CD4+ and CD8+ T cells were negatively isolated. The rearrangement joins TRBV6-5 to TRBJ1-3; D not certain. Source material: CD4+ T cells from PBMCs. The source is a human donor with Susac syndrome. This CDR3 is CASSYFLGNTIYF. The CDR3 region has the DNA TGTGCCAGCAGTTATTTTTTGGGAAACACCATATATTTT.